One and the same sample provided the 31 T cell receptor beta chains below, sequenced in a study of blood T cell repertoires in COVID-19. TCRdb keeps only in-frame clones here, not all; method: immunoSEQ multiplex PCR. The sample lists about 170,000 clones; more than 70% were seen once. Material: peripheral blood. All receptors come from a woman in her seventies who had recovered from COVID-19.

This clone appeared a few times. The rearrangement joins TRBV7-9 to TRBJ2-1; D gene uncertain. V lost 7 bases and J 6 bases, leaving 16 bases between the germline ends. Germline V CDR1 and CDR2: SEHNR, FQNEAQ (reference sequence). CDR3 length equals 14 residues. The CDR3 coding sequence is TGTGCCAGCACCCCCCCCTGGGCCTCCAATGAGCAGTTCTTC. It yields the protein CASTPPWASNEQFF.

The chain couples TRBV3-1 (or the pseudogene TRBV3-2) to TRBJ2-1; 11 bases align to TRBD2. Germline CDR1 and CDR2: LGHDT and YNNKEL (reference sequence). J was trimmed by 2 bases and V by 4 bases; bases with no gene match: 1. The CDR3 totals 15 residues. The CDR3 here is CASSRLAGPYNEQFF. The CDR3 nucleotides are TGTGCCAGCAGCCGACTAGCGGGACCCTACAATGAGCAGTTCTTC.

The genes are TRBV6-5 and TRBJ1-6, with 8 positions matching TRBD1. The CDR3 totals 15 residues. Germline V gives CDR1 MNHEY, CDR2 SVGAGI. Losses at the gene ends were 5 bases for V and 8 bases for J; bases not matched to a gene: 8. The CDR3 here is CASSPPTGVYSPLHF. As DNA, the CDR3 is TGTGCCAGCAGTCCCCCGACAGGGGTTTATTCACCCCTCCACTTT.

V and J are TRBV5-6 and TRBJ1-4; tentative D call: TRBD1 (5 bases). CDR1 and CDR2 from the germline V gene are SGHDT and YYEEEE. This CDR3 is built from 15 residues. The V end lost 0 bases, the J end lost 7 bases, and 13 bases lay between the germline ends. The chain's CDR3 is CASSLVRQGGEKLFF. The CDR3 nucleotides read TGTGCCAGCAGCTTGGTGCGGCAGGGTGGTGAAAAACTGTTTTTT.

V usage is TRBV19 and J usage is TRBJ1-1, with D perhaps TRBD1 (5 bases). Germline-derived CDR1 and CDR2 are LNHDA and SQIVND (reference sequence). This CDR3 contains 13 residues. V shed 8 bases and J shed 1 base, with 11 bases lying between them. Written as DNA, the CDR3 is TGTGCCAGTGGACAAGACAAGAACACTGAAGCTTTCTTT. Residues: CASGQDKNTEAFF.

This chain uses TRBV5-1 with TRBJ2-1, with TRBD2 as a possible D gene (6 bases). Trimming removed 6 bases at V and 7 bases at J, with 8 bases between. The CDR3 has 11 residues. The germline gives CDR1 SGHRS, CDR2 YFSETQ. The CDR3 nucleotides read TGCGCCAGCACCCGGGGGAATGAGCAGTTCTTC. Its translation: CASTRGNEQFF.

This chain links TRBV5-4 with TRBJ2-7; perhaps TRBD2 as D (6 bases). The CDR3 consists of 13 residues. V was shortened by 0 bases and J by 7 bases, with 11 bases between the two germline ends. Germline loops: CDR1 SGHNT, CDR2 YYREEE (reference sequence). As DNA, the CDR3 is TGTGCCAGCAGCTTGGGGGACTTCGGGGAGCAGTACTTC. It yields the protein CASSLGDFGEQYF.

This clone was counted a single time. This sequence joins TRBV6-5 and TRBJ1-6; no clear D. The CDR3 contains 12 residues. Germline lookup yields CDR1 MNHEY and CDR2 SVGAGI. V lost 5 bases and J lost 9, with 8 bases in between. DNA of the CDR3: TGTGCCAGCAGTACAGTAAGTTCACCCCTCCACTTT. Translated, it gives CASSTVSSPLHF.

This clone was recorded only once. The V and J genes are TRBV7-2 and TRBJ1-2, with D perhaps matching TRBD1 (6 bases). This CDR3 region has 14 residues. Germline V CDR1 and CDR2: SGHTA, FQGNSA. With 0 bases removed from V and 4 bases from J, the gap between germline ends came to 9 bases. The CDR3 DNA follows: TGTGCCAGCAGCTTAGCCAGGGGACCCTATGGCTACACCTTC. It translates to CASSLARGPYGYTF.

This sequence joins TRBV9 and TRBJ2-7; D remains ambiguous. The CDR3 runs 17 residues. The V end lost 3 bases, the J end lost 3 bases, and 22 bases lay between the germline ends. Germline V gene lookup returns CDR1 SGDLS and CDR2 YYNGEE. The CDR3 sequence is CASSAAPSPSANYEQYF. In DNA, the CDR3 is TGTGCCAGCAGCGCCGCCCCCTCCCCCAGCGCGAACTACGAGCAGTACTTC.

This rearrangement joins TRBV12-3 or TRBV12-4 to TRBJ2-1; TRBD1 matches 8 bases. The CDR3 has 13 residues. Germline trimming cut 6 bases from V and 15 bases from J; bases unmatched to any gene: 13. This chain's CDR3 is CASSAGTGYLAFF. CDR3 DNA sequence: TGTGCCAGCAGCGCCGGGACAGGCTACCTGGCGTTCTTC.

This clone was counted between two and nine times. The chain recombines TRBV27 with TRBJ1-2; 11 positions match TRBD1. The trim removed 5 bases at V and 8 bases at J, leaving 7 bases unmatched. The CDR3 consists of 14 residues. Germline values: CDR1 MNHEY, CDR2 SMNVEV (reference sequence). CDR3 sequence (DNA): TGTGCCAGCAGTCTTCGGACAGGGGGCTTGGGCTACACCTTC. Its protein is CASSLRTGGLGYTF.

The CDR3 region is CASSSQRGGEQYF. For the CDR3, the DNA is TGTGCCAGCAGCTCCCAACGGGGGGGCGAGCAGTACTTC. The chain combines TRBV7-3 with TRBJ2-7; TRBD2 aligns across 8 bases. Losses at the gene ends were 4 bases for V and 6 bases for J; bases not matched to a gene: 5. From germline, CDR1 is SGHTA and CDR2 FQGTGA. The CDR3 has 13 amino acids.

The chain recombines TRBV9 with TRBJ2-2, with 7 bases aligning to TRBD2. The CDR3 runs to 15 residues. V lost 4 bases and J lost 3; bases outside the gene matches: 6. The V gene's germline CDR1 is SGDLS and CDR2 YYNGEE. CDR3 protein: CASSPSGIDTGELFF. CDR3 coding DNA: TGTGCCAGCAGCCCGAGCGGGATAGACACCGGGGAGCTGTTTTTT.

V and J are TRBV11-2 and TRBJ1-6, with no clear D. V lost 5 bases, J lost 0 bases, and 8 bases lay in between. This CDR3 has 15 residues. Germline CDR1 reads SGHAT; CDR2 reads FQNNGV. The CDR3 DNA reads TGTGCCAGCAGCCCCGTATACTCCTATAATTCACCCCTCCACTTT. Amino acids: CASSPVYSYNSPLHF.

The genes are TRBV11-2 and TRBJ2-7; 8 bases are a match to TRBD1. J gave up 6 bases and V 6 bases, and 10 bases lay outside the gene matches. Per the germline V gene, CDR1 is SGHAT and CDR2 is FQNNGV. This CDR3 region has 14 residues. CDR3 sequence reads: CASRPQGASAEQYF. As DNA, the CDR3 is TGTGCCAGCAGACCTCAGGGGGCTTCAGCCGAGCAGTACTTC.

The chain employs TRBV2 and TRBJ1-2; 7 bases align to TRBD1. The CDR3 contains 17 residues. In germline, CDR1 is SNHLY, CDR2 FYNNEI. Trimming took 5 bases from V and 5 from J; bases not matched to a gene: 17. The CDR3 DNA follows: TGTGCCAGCAGTTTCAATCCACCCAGACAGGGAGGTTATGGCTACACCTTC. Protein sequence: CASSFNPPRQGGYGYTF.

The chain uses TRBV18 and TRBJ1-2; TRBD1 is a possible D gene (6 bases). V was cut by 4 bases and J by 2 bases, with 8 bases left in between. The V gene's germline CDR1 is KGHSH and CDR2 LQKENI. This CDR3 spans 13 amino acids. The CDR3 region is CASSRDKNYGYTF. The CDR3 DNA sequence: TGTGCCAGCTCACGGGACAAAAACTATGGCTACACCTTC.

This chain links TRBV20-1 with TRBJ2-5; the D gene is possibly TRBD2 (6 bases). V was cut by 3 bases and J by 5 bases, with 19 bases left in between. The V gene's germline CDR1 is DFQATT and CDR2 SNEGSKA (reference sequence). The length of the CDR3 is 15 residues. CDR3 in amino acids: CSASGSTGGLETQYF. CDR3 bases: TGCAGTGCTAGTGGGTCTACCGGAGGGCTGGAGACCCAGTACTTC.

This clone was recorded a few times. This rearrangement joins TRBV19 to TRBJ2-1, with 9 positions matching TRBD2. Germline-derived CDR1 and CDR2 are LNHDA and SQIVND (reference sequence). The junction had 4 bases not matched to a gene; V was cut back by 4 bases and J by 3 bases. The CDR3 spans 15 residues. CDR3 protein: CASSKAGGLYNEQFF. CDR3 DNA sequence: TGTGCCAGTAGTAAAGCGGGAGGCCTCTACAATGAGCAGTTCTTC.

The chain links TRBV14 to TRBJ1-6; unclear D gene. CDR1 is SGHDN and CDR2 is FVKESK in the germline V gene. Trimming removed 1 base at V and 9 bases at J, with 7 bases between. CDR3 length: 13 amino acids. CDR3 DNA sequence: TGTGCCAGCAGCCAAGTGTCCAGTTCACCCCTCCACTTT. It codes for CASSQVSSSPLHF.

The chain joins TRBV14 to TRBJ2-7; D possibly corresponds to TRBD1 (5 bases). This CDR3 is built from 16 residues. Trimming cost V 1 base and J 3 bases, with 16 bases left between them. Germline lookup yields CDR1 SGHDN and CDR2 FVKESK. The CDR3, as DNA: TGTGCCAGCAGCCAAGTGAAGGACAAGGATTACTACGAGCAGTACTTC. It specifies CASSQVKDKDYYEQYF.

The rearrangement uses TRBV12-5 and TRBJ2-3; 8 nucleotides line up with TRBD1. The germline V gene encodes CDR1 LGHNT and CDR2 FRNRAP. The V and J ends lost 4 bases and 3 bases, in that order; junction bases with no gene match: 9. This CDR3 is built from 16 residues. CDR3 coding DNA: TGTGCTAGTGGTTGGGGGGTGGACAGGGCAACAGATACGCAGTATTTT. Protein product: CASGWGVDRATDTQYF.

The CDR3 DNA reads TGTGCCAGCAGCCCCCCGGGGGGACGGGGGGTCACTGAAGCTTTCTTT. Protein sequence: CASSPPGGRGVTEAFF. This chain links TRBV7-9 with TRBJ1-1, with a weak D call TRBD1 (5 bases). Germline V gene data show CDR1 as SEHNR and CDR2 as FQNEAQ (reference sequence). The CDR3 has 16 amino acids. Trimming shortened V by 5 bases and J by 4 bases, and 20 bases separated the two germline ends.

This clone was seen just once. The genes are TRBV24-1 and TRBJ2-1; the match to TRBD2 covers 10 bases. The V and J ends lost 1 base and 8 bases, in that order; junction bases with no gene match: 10. Germline CDR1 KGHDR, CDR2 SFDVKD. CDR3 length: 17 amino acids. The CDR3 sequence: CATSDLGAGGPGDEQFF. CDR3 DNA sequence: TGTGCCACCAGTGATTTAGGAGCGGGAGGGCCTGGGGATGAGCAGTTCTTC.

This CDR3 is CASATATGNTIYF. CDR3 DNA: TGTGCCAGCGCGACAGCGACTGGAAACACCATATATTTT. The chain has TRBV6-5 and TRBJ1-3, with D possibly matching TRBD1 (5 bases). The V end was cut by 8 bases, the J end by 2 bases, with 10 bases between. CDR3 length: 13 residues. Germline V gene sequence: CDR1 MNHEY, CDR2 SVGAGI.

The gene calls are TRBV9 and TRBJ1-2, with 10 bases that match TRBD1. Germline CDR1 reads SGDLS; CDR2 reads YYNGEE. V was pared by 4 bases and J by 14 bases, with 8 bases of the junction left unmatched. This CDR3 is 12 amino acids long. The CDR3 loop is CASSHRTGGRTF. CDR3 DNA sequence: TGTGCCAGCAGCCACCGGACAGGGGGAAGGACCTTC.

This chain uses TRBV30 with TRBJ2-7; 10 bases agree with TRBD2. The CDR3 extends over 15 amino acids. CDR1 is GTSNPN, CDR2 SVGIG, per germline (reference sequence). With 2 bases clipped from V and 5 bases from J, the junction kept 9 bases outside the gene matches. The CDR3 DNA reads TGTGCCTGGAGTTTAGGGCTAGCGGGAGTGAACGAGCAGTACTTC. Protein sequence: CAWSLGLAGVNEQYF.

The chain recombines TRBV10-1 with TRBJ1-2; 9 bases match TRBD1. V lost 4 bases, J lost 3 bases, and 6 bases stayed unmatched. CDR3 length equals 15 residues. Germline V gene sequence: CDR1 WNHNN, CDR2 SYGVQD (reference sequence). Here the CDR3 reads CASSAYRDRDYGYTF. Written as DNA, the CDR3 is TGCGCCAGCAGTGCCTACCGGGACAGGGACTATGGCTACACCTTC.

This clone was counted once. The chain links TRBV9 to TRBJ1-5; 7 bases line up with TRBD1. The CDR3 loop spans 15 amino acids. Germline V gene sequence: CDR1 SGDLS, CDR2 YYNGEE. The trim removed 4 bases at V and 6 bases at J, leaving 10 bases unmatched. Here the CDR3 DNA reads TGTGCCAGCAGCCCCAGGGGGGAATTGGGTCAGCCCCAGCATTTT. As protein: CASSPRGELGQPQHF.

The V and J genes are TRBV5-1 and TRBJ1-2; 7 positions agree with TRBD1. V gave up 4 bases and J gave up 8 bases; unmatched junction bases: 11. Germline loops: CDR1 SGHRS, CDR2 YFSETQ. There are 14 residues in the CDR3. As DNA, the CDR3 is TGCGCCAGCAGCCCCAGGGGGATAGGGGGCGGCTACACCTTC. Its translation: CASSPRGIGGGYTF.